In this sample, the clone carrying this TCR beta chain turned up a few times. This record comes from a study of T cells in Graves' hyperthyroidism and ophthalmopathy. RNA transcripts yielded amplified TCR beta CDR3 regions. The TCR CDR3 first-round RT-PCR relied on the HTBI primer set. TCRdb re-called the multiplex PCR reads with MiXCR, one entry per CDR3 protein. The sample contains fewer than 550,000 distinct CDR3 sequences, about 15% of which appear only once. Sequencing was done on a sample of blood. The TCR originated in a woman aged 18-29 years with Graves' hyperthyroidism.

The CDR3 protein is CASSDSPGTVYGYTF. The CDR3 DNA is TGTGCCAGCAGTGATTCCCCCGGGACAGTCTATGGCTACACCTTC. V gene TRBV25-1 combines with J gene TRBJ1-2; TRBD1 aligns across 7 bases. The germline V gene encodes CDR1 MGHDK and CDR2 SYGVNS. The junction had 8 bases not matched to a gene; V was cut back by 3 bases and J by 4 bases. This CDR3 contains 15 residues.